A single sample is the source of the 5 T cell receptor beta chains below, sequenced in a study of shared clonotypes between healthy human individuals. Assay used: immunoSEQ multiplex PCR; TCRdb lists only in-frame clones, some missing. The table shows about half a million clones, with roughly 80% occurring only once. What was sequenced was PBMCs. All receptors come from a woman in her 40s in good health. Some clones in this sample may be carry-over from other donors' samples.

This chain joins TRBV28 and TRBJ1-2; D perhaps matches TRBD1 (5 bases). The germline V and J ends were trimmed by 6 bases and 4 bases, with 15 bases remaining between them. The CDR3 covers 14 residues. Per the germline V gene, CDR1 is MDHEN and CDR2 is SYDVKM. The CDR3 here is CASSSWGGGYGYTF. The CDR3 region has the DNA TGTGCCAGCAGCAGCTGGGGGGGAGGCTATGGCTACACCTTC.

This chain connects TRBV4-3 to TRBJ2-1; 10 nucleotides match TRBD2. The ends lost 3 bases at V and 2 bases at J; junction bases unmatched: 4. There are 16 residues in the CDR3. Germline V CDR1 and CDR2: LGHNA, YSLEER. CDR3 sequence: CASSHLAGDPYNEQFF. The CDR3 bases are TGCGCCAGCAGCCATCTAGCGGGAGATCCCTACAATGAGCAGTTCTTC.

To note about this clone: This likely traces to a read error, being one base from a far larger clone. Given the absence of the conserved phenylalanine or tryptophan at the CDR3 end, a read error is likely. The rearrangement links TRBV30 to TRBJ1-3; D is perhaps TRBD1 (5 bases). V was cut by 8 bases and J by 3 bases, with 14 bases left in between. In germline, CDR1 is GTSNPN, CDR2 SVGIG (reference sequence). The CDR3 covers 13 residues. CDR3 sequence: CAQVGGFGNTIYL. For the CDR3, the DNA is TGTGCCCAGGTGGGGGGATTTGGAAACACCATATATCTT.

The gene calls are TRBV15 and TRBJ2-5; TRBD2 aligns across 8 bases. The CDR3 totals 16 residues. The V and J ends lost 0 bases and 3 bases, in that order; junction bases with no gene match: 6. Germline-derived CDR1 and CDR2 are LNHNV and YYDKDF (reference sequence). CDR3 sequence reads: CATSRDLGRGEETQYF. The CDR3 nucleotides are TGTGCCACCAGCAGAGATCTCGGGAGGGGGGAAGAGACCCAGTACTTC.

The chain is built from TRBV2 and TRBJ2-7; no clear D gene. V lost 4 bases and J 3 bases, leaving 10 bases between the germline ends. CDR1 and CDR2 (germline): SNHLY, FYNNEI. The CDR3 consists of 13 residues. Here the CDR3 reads CASSVRVDYEQYF. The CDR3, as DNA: TGTGCCAGCAGTGTAAGAGTGGACTACGAGCAGTACTTC.